This TCR beta chain appears in the sequencing data of a study of blood T cell repertoires in COVID-19. Across the whole study: Acute and convalescent COVID-19 specimens originated in the United States, Italy and Spain. PBMCs, B-cell-depleted T cells, or T cells provided the cDNA or gDNA that made up the material.

As originally analysed: Reference gene primer amplification gave estimated nucleated cell counts. Only in-frame clones appear in the TCRdb table, and some are missing; sequencing was by immunoSEQ multiplex PCR. Clonal size and the V and J genes are those of that table, whereas D and trimming came from the DNA. The sample records more than 200,000 clones, approximately 86% being singletons. Trimming removed 4 bases from V and 0 bases from J; junction bases left unmatched: 9. This CDR3 is built from 16 residues. In germline, CDR1 is MNHNS, CDR2 SASEGT. The specimen sequenced was peripheral blood. The J gene is TRBJ2-7, the V gene TRBV6-1; TRBD1 matches at 7 bases. The sequence was obtained from a man aged 25-45 years with active or convalescent COVID-19. The CDR3 sequence: CASSAPTGWSSYEQYF. The CDR3 nucleotides are TGTGCCAGCAGTGCTCCGACAGGGTGGAGCTCCTACGAGCAGTACTTC.